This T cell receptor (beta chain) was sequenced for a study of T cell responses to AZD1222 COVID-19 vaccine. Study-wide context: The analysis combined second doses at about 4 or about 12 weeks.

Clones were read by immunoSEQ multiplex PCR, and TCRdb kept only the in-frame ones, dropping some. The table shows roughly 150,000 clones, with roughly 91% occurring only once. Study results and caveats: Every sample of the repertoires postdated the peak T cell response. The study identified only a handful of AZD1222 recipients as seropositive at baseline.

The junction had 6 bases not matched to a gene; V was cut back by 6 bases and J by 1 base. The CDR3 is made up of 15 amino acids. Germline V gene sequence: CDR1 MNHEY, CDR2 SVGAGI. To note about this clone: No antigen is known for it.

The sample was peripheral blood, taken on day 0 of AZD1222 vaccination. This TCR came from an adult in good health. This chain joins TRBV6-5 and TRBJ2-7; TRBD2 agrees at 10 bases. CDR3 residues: CASRSSGGPSYEQYF. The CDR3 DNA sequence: TGTGCCAGCAGGTCTAGCGGGGGCCCTTCCTACGAGCAGTACTTC.